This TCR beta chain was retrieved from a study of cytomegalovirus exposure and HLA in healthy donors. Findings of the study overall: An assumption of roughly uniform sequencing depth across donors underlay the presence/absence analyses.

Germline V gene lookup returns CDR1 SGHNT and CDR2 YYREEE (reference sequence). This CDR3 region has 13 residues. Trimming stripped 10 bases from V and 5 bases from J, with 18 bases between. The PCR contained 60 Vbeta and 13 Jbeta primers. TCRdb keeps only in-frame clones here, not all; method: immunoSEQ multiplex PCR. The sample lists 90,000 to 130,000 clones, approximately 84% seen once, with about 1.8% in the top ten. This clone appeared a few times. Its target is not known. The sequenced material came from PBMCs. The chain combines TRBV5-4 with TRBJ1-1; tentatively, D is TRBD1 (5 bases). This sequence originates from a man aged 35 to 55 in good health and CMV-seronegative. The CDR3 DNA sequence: TGTGCCGGCGGAGGATCAGGGACTACTGAAGCTTTCTTT. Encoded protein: CAGGGSGTTEAFF.